This T cell receptor beta chain was observed in a study of T cell repertoires in ileal Crohn's disease. Findings and caveats of the study: Endoscopic recurrence occurred in every patient whose clonality exceeded 26.8%. Postoperative endoscopy occurred within one year, median approximately 7 months.

Notes on this clone: The antigen remains undetermined.

V shed 0 bases and J shed 5 bases, with 8 bases lying between them. The CDR3 extends over 13 amino acids. The germline CDR1 and CDR2 sequences are SGHVS and FQNEAQ. Time point denoted: neoterminal ileum biopsy at postoperative endoscopy, about 6 months after surgery. Patients were adults with ileal or ileocolonic Crohn's disease needing resection. Repertoires were generated with immunoSEQ multiplex PCR, while TCRdb's copy carries only in-frame clones and drops some. The sample has roughly 60,000 clones; roughly 89% are singletons. The chain combines TRBV7-8 with TRBJ2-7; D gene unclear. The sequenced material came from ileal tissue. The clonotype originates from an adult with Crohn's disease. The CDR3 protein is CASSLAVQDEQYF. The CDR3 nucleotides read TGTGCCAGCAGCTTAGCGGTGCAGGACGAGCAGTACTTC.